One sample yielded the 14 T cell receptor beta chains listed below, sequenced in a study of blood T cell repertoires in COVID-19. This table comes from immunoSEQ multiplex PCR, and its TCRdb copy is limited to in-frame clones, with some not included. Found here are about half a million clones, 75% to 90% of them singletons; the top ten hold about 0.91%. The sequenced sample was peripheral blood. The receptors derive from a man younger than 30 with COVID-19, enrolled during active disease.

V and J are TRBV2 and TRBJ2-1; TRBD2 aligns across 8 bases. This CDR3 has 15 amino acids. In germline, CDR1 is SNHLY, CDR2 FYNNEI. J was trimmed by 4 bases and V by 7 bases; bases with no gene match: 9. The CDR3 protein is CASKSQREKYNEQFF. Written as DNA, the CDR3 is TGTGCCAGCAAAAGCCAGCGGGAGAAATACAATGAGCAGTTCTTC.

This clone was seen a single time. The chain couples TRBV5-4 to TRBJ2-3; 11 nucleotides align to TRBD2. This CDR3 has 17 residues. Germline CDR1 is SGHNT and CDR2 is YYREEE (reference sequence). V trimming: 4 bases; J trimming: 1 base; junction bases outside the gene matches: 8. The CDR3 protein is CASSLRLAGWGTDTQYF. In DNA form, the CDR3 reads TGTGCCAGCAGCCTAAGACTAGCGGGATGGGGCACAGATACGCAGTATTTT.

The CDR3: CASSQGSRRGYTF. The CDR3 region has the DNA TGTGCCAGCAGCCAAGGAAGCCGGAGGGGCTACACCTTC. The chain joins TRBV3-1 (or the pseudogene TRBV3-2) to TRBJ1-2; D not certain. The V gene's germline CDR1 is LGHDT and CDR2 YNNKEL (reference sequence). This CDR3 is 13 amino acids long. Trimming took 1 base from V and 8 from J, leaving 11 bases between them.

The chain recombines TRBV5-8 with TRBJ2-3, with a weak D call TRBD1 (7 bases). This CDR3 comprises 18 residues. V lost 4 bases to trimming and J lost 0 bases, with 21 bases between them. Germline V gives CDR1 SGHTS, CDR2 YDEGEE. CDR3 nucleotide sequence: TGTGCCAGCAGCCGCGGGACAGTGGTGCCTGCAAGCACAGATACGCAGTATTTT. It codes for CASSRGTVVPASTDTQYF.

The rearrangement links TRBV7-8 to TRBJ2-3; D is possibly TRBD2 (6 bases). CDR3 length: 15 residues. The germline V and J ends were trimmed by 5 bases and 2 bases, with 14 bases remaining between them. CDR1 SGHVS and CDR2 FQNEAQ come from the germline V gene. CDR3 amino acids: CASSPTRDFTDTQYF. CDR3 nucleotide sequence: TGTGCCAGCAGCCCCACCCGGGACTTCACAGATACGCAGTATTTT.

J is TRBJ2-1 and V is TRBV11-2, with TRBD2 matching 7 bases. In germline, CDR1 is SGHAT, CDR2 FQNNGV. The CDR3 is 17 residues long. V shed 0 bases and J 5 bases; nucleotides not matched to a gene: 10. The CDR3 here is CASSLDRLREPHNEQFF. The CDR3 DNA reads as TGTGCCAGCAGCTTAGATCGTCTGCGGGAGCCCCACAATGAGCAGTTCTTC.

The V gene is TRBV19, the J gene TRBJ2-1, with D perhaps TRBD2 (7 bases). The CDR3 spans 15 residues. Looked up from germline, CDR1 is LNHDA and CDR2 is SQIVND (reference sequence). V was cut by 5 bases and J by 6 bases, with 17 bases left in between. As DNA, the CDR3 is TGTGCCAGTAGTTACGCTCTAGGGGGGGGCAATGAGCAGTTCTTC. This gives the protein CASSYALGGGNEQFF.

The gene calls are TRBV9 and TRBJ2-5, with a weak D call TRBD2 (5 bases). Germline-derived CDR1 and CDR2 are SGDLS and YYNGEE. The CDR3 totals 13 residues. Trimming took 3 bases from V and 5 from J, leaving 11 bases between them. The CDR3 DNA sequence: TGTGCCAGCAGCGCCCCCCCGGGGGAGACCCAGTACTTC. It specifies CASSAPPGETQYF. Full variable domain (remainder filled in from reference TRBV9 and TRBJ2-5): DSGVTQTPKHLITATGQRVTLRCSPRSGDLSVYWYQQSLDQGLQFLIQYYNGEERAKGNILERFSAQQFPDLHSELNLSSLELGDSALYFCASSAPPGETQYFGPGTRLLVL.

The rearrangement uses TRBV10-3 and TRBJ2-7, with D uncertain. Trimming removed 4 bases at V and 0 bases at J, with 13 bases between. From germline, CDR1 is ENHRY and CDR2 SYGVKD. CDR3 length equals 15 residues. The CDR3 loop is CAISGVQVRSYEQYF. The CDR3 coding sequence is TGTGCCATCAGTGGCGTTCAGGTCCGCTCCTACGAGCAGTACTTC.

V and J are TRBV18 and TRBJ1-4; 10 bases match TRBD1. Germline V gene sequence: CDR1 KGHSH, CDR2 LQKENI. This CDR3 comprises 15 residues. Germline trimming cut 1 base from V and 10 bases from J; bases unmatched to any gene: 6. The CDR3 nucleotides read TGTGCCAGCTCACCACAAGGGACAGGGGATGGAAAACTGTTTTTT. Its translation is CASSPQGTGDGKLFF.

This chain joins TRBV7-9 and TRBJ2-1; D is perhaps TRBD2 (6 bases). V dropped 2 bases and J dropped 5 bases, with 19 bases sitting between them. CDR1 SEHNR and CDR2 FQNEAQ come from the germline V gene (reference sequence). This CDR3 spans 17 amino acids. For the CDR3, the DNA is TGTGCCAGCAGCTTATTGGGGGACTGGCGGGGCAACAATGAGCAGTTCTTC. As protein: CASSLLGDWRGNNEQFF.

The chain joins TRBV4-1 to TRBJ2-4, with 9 bases that match TRBD2. The CDR3 covers 15 residues. Trimming cost V 0 bases and J 7 bases; bases outside gene matches: 4. Looked up from germline, CDR1 is MGHRA and CDR2 is YSYEKL. DNA of the CDR3: TGCGCCAGCAGCCAAGAGTCCACTAGCGGGAACATTCAGTACTTC. This gives the protein CASSQESTSGNIQYF.

The V gene is TRBV11-2, the J gene TRBJ2-5, with D perhaps matching TRBD1 (5 bases). The V end was cut by 8 bases, the J end by 3 bases, with 13 bases between. This CDR3 region has 13 residues. Germline CDR1 and CDR2: SGHAT and FQNNGV. The CDR3: CASRRVIKETQYF. The DNA for the CDR3 is TGTGCCAGCCGCAGGGTAATTAAAGAGACCCAGTACTTC.

On this clone itself: In the same sample, other DNA sequences code for this CDR3. The chain is built from TRBV19 and TRBJ1-2; D unclear. The length of the CDR3 is 15 residues. V lost 1 base and J lost 6, with 15 bases in between. Germline V CDR1 and CDR2: LNHDA, SQIVND (reference sequence). The CDR3 DNA sequence: TGTGCCAGTAGTATAGGCGGCCTCTCCCCACATGGCTACACCTTC. Its protein is CASSIGGLSPHGYTF.